Listed here are 32 T cell receptor beta chains from one sample, sequenced in a study of CD8 T cells in Susac syndrome. A quantity of about 0.45 to 1 ug RNA underwent reverse transcription using random hexamers. TCRdb fed the immunoSEQ multiplex PCR reads into MiXCR, producing one record per CDR3 protein. In the table there are about 280,000 distinct CDR3 sequences, more than 75% of which are singletons. The sequencing input was CD8+ T cells from PBMCs. These receptors originate from a human donor with multiple sclerosis.

CDR3 coding DNA: TGTGCCAGCTCACCAGGGCTGGAGCAGTTCTTC. Protein sequence: CASSPGLEQFF. The V and J genes are TRBV18 and TRBJ2-1; no definite D call. The CDR3 is 11 amino acids. V was pared by 2 bases and J by 10 bases, with 6 bases between. Per germline, CDR1 KGHSH and CDR2 LQKENI.

The chain recombines TRBV6-1 with TRBJ2-7; 14 positions match TRBD2. CDR1 and CDR2 (germline): MNHNS, SASEGT. The CDR3 has 18 residues. V lost 5 bases to trimming and J lost 0 bases; unmatched junction nucleotides: 9. The CDR3 DNA reads TGTGCCAGCAGTCAGCCGGGACTAGCGGGAGCGCTCTCCTACGAGCAGTACTTC. Protein sequence: CASSQPGLAGALSYEQYF.

The chain has TRBV2 and TRBJ2-1; perhaps TRBD1 as D (6 bases). Trimming stripped 7 bases from V and 2 bases from J, with 12 bases between. CDR1 SNHLY and CDR2 FYNNEI come from the germline V gene. The CDR3 totals 14 residues. This chain's CDR3 is CASNRKGAYNEQFF. The CDR3 DNA is TGTGCCAGCAATAGGAAGGGGGCCTACAATGAGCAGTTCTTC.

This clonotype appeared once. This rearrangement joins TRBV29-1 to TRBJ2-7; 7 nucleotides align to TRBD1. CDR1 is SQVTM, CDR2 ANQGSEA, per germline. This CDR3 region has 13 residues. V lost 1 base and J lost 4; bases outside the gene matches: 4. CDR3 coding DNA: TGCAGCGTTGAAGCCCCGACAGGGTACGAGCAGTACTTC. It translates to CSVEAPTGYEQYF.

The genes are TRBV20-1 and TRBJ1-6, with 12 nucleotides matching TRBD1. CDR1 is DFQATT and CDR2 is SNEGSKA in the germline V gene (reference sequence). Unmatched junction bases numbered 15, after V lost 4 bases and J lost 14 bases. CDR3 length equals 16 residues. The CDR3 nucleotides are TGCAGTGCTATTGAATGGGGACAGGGGGCCCTCCGGACCCTCCACTTT. It translates to CSAIEWGQGALRTLHF.

V usage is TRBV30 and J usage is TRBJ2-1; no definite D call. Per germline, CDR1 GTSNPN and CDR2 SVGIG (reference sequence). CDR3 length: 12 amino acids. Trimming removed 0 bases from V and 5 bases from J, with 5 bases in between. The CDR3 coding sequence is TGTGCCTGGAGTGTACAACACAATGAGCAGTTCTTC. Amino acid sequence: CAWSVQHNEQFF.

The J gene is TRBJ1-2, the V gene TRBV20-1, with a weak D call TRBD1 (5 bases). Germline lookup yields CDR1 DFQATT and CDR2 SNEGSKA (reference sequence). This CDR3 spans 14 amino acids. Trimming pared 5 bases from V and 3 bases from J, leaving 16 bases between. Written as DNA, the CDR3 is TGCAGTGCTCAGACAGTACCCACGGACTATGGCTACACCTTC. Translated, it gives CSAQTVPTDYGYTF.

This clonotype showed up just a few times. The CDR3 spells CASSLGRSQETQYF. In DNA form, the CDR3 reads TGTGCCAGCAGCTTGGGACGGTCCCAAGAGACCCAGTACTTC. V gene TRBV5-4 combines with J gene TRBJ2-5; D ambiguous. The ends were cut back, 0 bases at V and 1 base at J, with 7 bases in the middle. The germline V gene has CDR1 SGHNT and CDR2 YYREEE (reference sequence). The CDR3 sequence is 14 residues long. The full variable domain, its missing parts supplied by reference TRBV5-4 and TRBJ2-5, is ETGVTQSPTHLIKTRGQQVTLRCSSQSGHNTVSWYQQALGQGPQFIFQYYREEENGRGNFPPRFSGLQFPNYSSELNVNALELDDSALYLCASSLGRSQETQYFGPGTRLLVL.

This sequence joins TRBV5-4 and TRBJ2-1; TRBD2 might be the D (7 bases). Germline V lookup: CDR1 SGHNT, CDR2 YYREEE (reference sequence). CDR3 length: 13 amino acids. The ends were cut back, 6 bases at V and 8 bases at J, with 15 bases in the middle. The CDR3 region has the DNA TGTGCCAGCACCGGAGGGGGGGGCTATGAGCAGTTCTTC. As protein: CASTGGGGYEQFF.

V usage is TRBV20-1 and J usage is TRBJ1-2; 7 bases fit TRBD1. There are 14 residues in the CDR3. CDR1 DFQATT and CDR2 SNEGSKA come from the germline V gene (reference sequence). The ends lost 0 bases at V and 5 bases at J; junction bases unmatched: 6. CDR3 sequence: CSARDVGTEYGYTF. The CDR3 DNA follows: TGCAGTGCTAGAGATGTAGGGACAGAATATGGCTACACCTTC.

This chain connects TRBV27 to TRBJ2-1; 12 bases are a match to TRBD2. The CDR3 covers 17 residues. CDR1 and CDR2 (germline): MNHEY, SMNVEV (reference sequence). V shed 5 bases, J shed 5 bases, and the junction held 10 bases outside the gene matches. For the CDR3, the DNA is TGTGCCAGCAGTCTCCCCCGGACTAGCGGGGTCCACAATGAGCAGTTCTTC. Amino acids: CASSLPRTSGVHNEQFF.

This rearrangement joins TRBV28 to TRBJ2-3, with 10 nucleotides matching TRBD2. V lost 7 bases, J lost 3 bases, and 13 bases stayed unmatched. Germline lookup yields CDR1 MDHEN and CDR2 SYDVKM. The CDR3 consists of 17 residues. The CDR3 region is CASKGLARGIITDTQYF. The CDR3 coding sequence is TGTGCCAGCAAGGGACTAGCGAGAGGAATTATAACAGATACGCAGTATTTT.

The V and J genes are TRBV20-1 and TRBJ1-5, with 7 bases fitting TRBD1. This CDR3 is built from 17 residues. The V and J ends lost 3 bases and 0 bases, in that order; junction bases with no gene match: 11. The V gene's germline CDR1 is DFQATT and CDR2 SNEGSKA (reference sequence). CDR3 in amino acids: CSARQGRGADSNQPQHF. CDR3 sequence (DNA): TGCAGTGCTAGGCAAGGCAGGGGGGCCGATAGCAATCAGCCCCAGCATTTT.

This chain links TRBV29-1 with TRBJ2-7, with D possibly called TRBD1 or TRBD2 (5 bases each). Germline V lookup: CDR1 SQVTM, CDR2 ANQGSEA. Trimming took 6 bases from V and 3 from J, leaving 18 bases between them. The CDR3 totals 14 residues. The CDR3 region has the DNA TGCAGCGTGGACGTGAGGGGCACTAACTACGAGCAGTACTTC. It codes for CSVDVRGTNYEQYF.

The rearrangement uses TRBV27 and TRBJ2-3, with 8 bases matching TRBD2. The V segment lost 5 bases and the J segment 3 bases; nucleotides outside the gene matches: 16. CDR3 length: 18 amino acids. Germline values: CDR1 MNHEY, CDR2 SMNVEV (reference sequence). CDR3 protein: CASSALAGPVMGTDTQYF. The CDR3 DNA is TGTGCCAGCAGTGCCTTAGCGGGACCCGTTATGGGGACAGATACGCAGTATTTT.

The chain employs TRBV2 and TRBJ2-3; D possibly corresponds to TRBD1 (5 bases). CDR3 length: 14 residues. Germline CDR1 is SNHLY and CDR2 is FYNNEI. Deletions cut 6 bases from V and 1 base from J, with 11 bases between. CDR3 nucleotide sequence: TGTGCCAGCAGGCAGACAGATGGCACAGATACGCAGTATTTT. The encoded protein is CASRQTDGTDTQYF. The full variable domain, in which reference TRBV2 and TRBJ2-3 provide the parts outside the CDR3, is EPEVTQTPSHQVTQMGQEVILRCVPISNHLYFYWYRQILGQKVEFLVSFYNNEISEKSEIFDDQFSVERPDGSNFTLKIRSTKLEDSAMYFCASRQTDGTDTQYFGPGTRLTVL.

On this clonotype itself: The junction departs from germline at one end; a sequencing error may be responsible. The chain combines TRBV6-5 with TRBJ2-2, with 11 nucleotides matching TRBD2. In germline, CDR1 is MNHEY, CDR2 SVGAGI. CDR3 length: 19 amino acids. CDR3: CASSHSILAGGSGTGELFF. CDR3 DNA: TGTGCCAGCAGTCACTCGATTCTAGCGGGAGGCTCGGGCACCGGGGAGCTGTTTTTT.

This chain links TRBV27 with TRBJ1-4, with D tentatively TRBD1 (6 bases). The germline CDR1 and CDR2 sequences are MNHEY and SMNVEV (reference sequence). V was cut by 5 bases and J by 0 bases, with 13 bases left in between. The length of the CDR3 is 16 residues. The CDR3 DNA is TGTGCCAGCAGTCCCCAGGGGCTGGCAACTAATGAAAAACTGTTTTTT. Protein sequence: CASSPQGLATNEKLFF.

CDR3 nucleotides: TGTGCCAGCAGTTTAGCGGCGGCACCCCTTTCCGAGCAGTACTTC. Translated, it gives CASSLAAAPLSEQYF. The rearrangement links TRBV27 to TRBJ2-7; D not resolved. CDR1 MNHEY and CDR2 SMNVEV come from the germline V gene (reference sequence). The CDR3 is 15 residues long. V was shortened by 2 bases and J by 6 bases, with 17 bases between the two germline ends.

The chain is built from TRBV30 and TRBJ2-4; D uncertain. The CDR3 is 13 amino acids. Germline V gene sequence: CDR1 GTSNPN, CDR2 SVGIG (reference sequence). V dropped 3 bases and J dropped 6 bases, with 12 bases sitting between them. The CDR3: CAWSRSEGNIQYF. For the CDR3, the DNA is TGTGCCTGGAGCCGCAGTGAAGGAAACATTCAGTACTTC.

This clonotype has more than one count but fewer than ten. V is TRBV7-9 and J is TRBJ2-7; no firm D call. CDR3 length: 11 residues. Germline CDR1 is SEHNR and CDR2 is FQNEAQ (reference sequence). The V and J ends lost 7 bases and 3 bases respectively, with 7 bases between them. DNA of the CDR3: TGTGCCAGCACCCTGATCTACGAGCAGTACTTC. Its protein product is CASTLIYEQYF.

CDR3 coding DNA: TGTGCCAGCAGCCAAGACGGTCTCCCCGAGCAGTACTTC. Its protein product is CASSQDGLPEQYF. The genes are TRBV4-2 and TRBJ2-7; D ambiguous. Per the germline V gene, CDR1 is LGHNA and CDR2 is YNFKEQ. Trimming took 0 bases from V and 6 from J, leaving 9 bases between them. This CDR3 region has 13 residues.

The gene calls are TRBV2 and TRBJ1-5, with a possible D match to TRBD1 (5 bases). Germline CDR1 and CDR2: SNHLY and FYNNEI. The CDR3 loop spans 15 amino acids. Deletions cut 6 bases from V and 4 bases from J, with 16 bases between. As DNA, the CDR3 is TGTGCCAGCAGGTCGGGGCTGGGAGAAAATCAGCCCCAGCATTTT. Amino acids: CASRSGLGENQPQHF.

CDR3 amino acids: CSVEQGRNTDTQYF. CDR3 nucleotide sequence: TGCAGCGTCGAGCAGGGTCGAAACACAGATACGCAGTATTTT. The J gene is TRBJ2-3, the V gene TRBV29-1; D is perhaps TRBD1 (5 bases). CDR1 SQVTM and CDR2 ANQGSEA come from the germline V gene. The CDR3 length is 14 residues. The germline V and J ends were trimmed by 6 bases and 2 bases, with 15 bases remaining between them.

This clonotype came up a few times. V gene TRBV27 combines with J gene TRBJ1-1; D not resolved. There are 14 residues in the CDR3. CDR1 and CDR2 from the germline V gene are MNHEY and SMNVEV (reference sequence). Deletions cut 5 bases from V and 1 base from J, with 11 bases between. Here the CDR3 DNA reads TGTGCCAGCAGTCCACTCGAGAGGAACACTGAAGCTTTCTTT. Its protein product is CASSPLERNTEAFF.

This clonotype appeared a single time. V gene TRBV20-1 combines with J gene TRBJ1-2; 8 positions match TRBD1. Germline CDR1 is DFQATT and CDR2 is SNEGSKA (reference sequence). The CDR3 has 15 residues. V was clipped by 1 base and J by 0 bases; unmatched bases: 4. As DNA, the CDR3 is TGCAGTGCTAGAGGCCGGACAGGGCCTAACTATGGCTACACCTTC. Its protein product is CSARGRTGPNYGYTF.

This clonotype was counted between two and nine times. The chain carries TRBV11-2 and TRBJ1-5; D ambiguous. The CDR3 is made up of 15 amino acids. The germline gives CDR1 SGHAT, CDR2 FQNNGV. The V and J ends lost 3 bases and 6 bases respectively, with 15 bases between them. DNA for the CDR3: TGTGCCAGCAGCTTGAAGGGAGGAAAGAGTCAGCCCCAGCATTTT. Translation gives CASSLKGGKSQPQHF.

V gene TRBV27 combines with J gene TRBJ2-5; 8 positions match TRBD2. This CDR3 is 16 amino acids long. V lost 5 bases and J lost 3; bases outside the gene matches: 11. Germline loops: CDR1 MNHEY, CDR2 SMNVEV (reference sequence). CDR3 sequence: CASSPSAGESEETQYF. CDR3 DNA sequence: TGTGCCAGCAGTCCATCAGCGGGAGAGTCAGAAGAGACCCAGTACTTC.

J is TRBJ1-2 and V is TRBV29-1; weak D call: TRBD1 (5 bases). The CDR3 totals 12 residues. Germline CDR1 is SQVTM and CDR2 is ANQGSEA. Trimming shortened V by 6 bases and J by 4 bases, and 12 bases separated the two germline ends. CDR3 amino acids: CSVPRQGYGYTF. DNA for the CDR3: TGCAGCGTCCCGCGGCAGGGCTATGGCTACACCTTC. Looking up the rest from reference TRBV29-1 and TRBJ1-2 gives the full variable domain: SAVISQKPSRDICQRGTSLTIQCQVDSQVTMMFWYRQQPGQSLTLIATANQGSEATYESGFVIDKFPISRPNLTFSTLTVSNMSPEDSSIYLCSVPRQGYGYTFGSGTRLTVV.

The gene calls are TRBV28 and TRBJ1-5; maybe TRBD1 (5 bases). Germline lookup yields CDR1 MDHEN and CDR2 SYDVKM. The CDR3 loop spans 16 amino acids. V lost 7 bases, J lost 3 bases, and 19 bases lay in between. CDR3 sequence (DNA): TGTGCCAGCACTCTACCTGGGACTGGAGACAATCAGCCCCAGCATTTT. It codes for CASTLPGTGDNQPQHF.

The genes are TRBV29-1 and TRBJ2-7; 9 nucleotides align to TRBD1. This CDR3 contains 14 residues. V dropped 8 bases and J dropped 6; count of bases not matched to a gene: 14. From germline, CDR1 is SQVTM and CDR2 ANQGSEA. DNA for the CDR3: TGCAGCATTATCGACCGGGACAGGGCCCCCGAGCAGTACTTC. Its protein product is CSIIDRDRAPEQYF.

The chain carries TRBV20-1 and TRBJ2-1, with 7 bases identical to TRBD2. The CDR3 runs to 16 residues. CDR1 is DFQATT and CDR2 is SNEGSKA in the germline V gene (reference sequence). Losses at the gene ends were 6 bases for V and 8 bases for J; bases not matched to a gene: 19. DNA for the CDR3: TGCAGTGCCCGGAGGGCAAGCGGTCCTGGGGGGGATGAGCAGTTCTTC. Translating gives CSARRASGPGGDEQFF.